This T cell receptor (beta chain) was identified during a study of cytomegalovirus exposure and HLA in healthy donors. Whole-study results and caveats: A missense variant in DCLRE1C was later tied to TCR beta V- and J-gene trimming. HLA allele associations emerged for about 16,000 TCR beta sequences in a later analysis, at 0.05 false discovery rate. Across all donors, roughly uniform sequencing depth was an assumption of the presence/absence analyses.

V lost 4 bases, J lost 5 bases, and 14 bases lay in between. The CDR3 length is 14 residues. Germline values: CDR1 SGHVS, CDR2 FQNEAQ. With respect to this clone: Its antigen is undetermined.

PCR employed 60 Vbeta and 13 Jbeta primers. Generated by immunoSEQ multiplex PCR, the TCRdb table keeps only in-frame clones and is missing some. The sample has around 200,000 clones. The sequencing sample was made of PBMCs. The chain carries TRBV7-8 and TRBJ2-5; D unclear. The TCR sequence derives from a young woman in good health and CMV-seropositive. CDR3 sequence (DNA): TGTGCCAGCAGCTCCCCTCCACGGTGGGAGACCCAGTACTTC. Its protein product is CASSSPPRWETQYF.